This TCR beta chain was sequenced for a study of T cells expressing NK-cell markers. Study-level background: There were seven HCMV-seropositive donors and one seronegative donor among the eight sequenced.

TCRdb reprocessed the 5' RACE reads and stores each CDR3 protein as one record, lacking DNA. The sample table sets out some 440,000 distinct CDR3 sequences. Germline loops: CDR1 SQVTM, CDR2 ANQGSEA. The length of the CDR3 is 14 residues. Sequenced sample: blood T cells: a sorted CD56 or NKG2C T cell subset, CD4+ or CD8+ T cells, or bulk PBMC T cells (not recorded which). The chain couples TRBV29-1 to TRBJ2-1; TCRdb indicates TRBD1, and absent DNA this call remains unverified. The origin of this receptor is a woman aged 45-65 years in good health. CDR3 amino acids: CSVAEGQLGGEQFF.